Below, 28 T cell receptor beta chains from the same sample are listed, as sequenced in a study of technical replicates of blood from a few donors. The protocol was immunoSEQ multiplex PCR, while the TCRdb copy is restricted to in-frame clones and leaves out a portion. The table includes 70,000 to 90,000 clones, approximately 94% detected once. Material for sequencing was T cells isolated from PBMCs. Every receptor here comes from a human donor in good health.

The rearrangement links TRBV5-6 to TRBJ2-1; 7 bases fit TRBD2. The CDR3 spans 17 residues. CDR1 is SGHDT, CDR2 YYEEEE, per germline. V shed 2 bases and J 9 bases; nucleotides not matched to a gene: 17. The CDR3 DNA sequence: TGTGCCAGCAGCTTTGGACTAGTTGTAAATCCGCGTGGTGAGCAGTTCTTC. Translating gives CASSFGLVVNPRGEQFF.

The chain joins TRBV15 to TRBJ2-1; 8 bases agree with TRBD2. This CDR3 has 16 residues. J lost 2 bases, V lost 1 base, and 4 bases had no gene match. CDR1 is LNHNV and CDR2 is YYDKDF in the germline V gene (reference sequence). In nucleotides, the CDR3 is TGTGCCACCAGCAGAGGATCGGGAGGGCCCTACAATGAGCAGTTCTTC. Protein product: CATSRGSGGPYNEQFF.

This clone was counted a few times. This chain connects TRBV10-3 to TRBJ2-6; possibly TRBD1 for D (5 bases). The CDR3 has 18 amino acids. Germline loops: CDR1 ENHRY, CDR2 SYGVKD. Trimming removed 1 base at V and 2 bases at J, with 15 bases between. CDR3 loop: CAISEFEALRAGANVLTF. In DNA form, the CDR3 reads TGTGCCATCAGTGAGTTTGAGGCCCTCAGGGCTGGGGCCAACGTCCTGACTTTC.

The rearrangement links TRBV5-1 to TRBJ2-7; D possibly corresponds to TRBD2 (5 bases). V dropped 2 bases and J dropped 0 bases, with 12 bases sitting between them. The CDR3 is 15 residues long. Germline lookup yields CDR1 SGHRS and CDR2 YFSETQ. CDR3 protein: CASSFGESISYEQYF. The CDR3 DNA sequence: TGCGCCAGCAGCTTCGGGGAGTCCATCTCCTACGAGCAGTACTTC.

The gene calls are TRBV10-2 and TRBJ2-7, with D possibly TRBD1 on 6 matching bases. The CDR3 runs 13 residues. V was cut by 2 bases and J by 3 bases, with 8 bases left in between. Germline V CDR1 and CDR2: WSHSY, SAAADI. CDR3 DNA: TGCGCCAGCAGTGAGGACAGGTTCTACGAGCAGTACTTC. Its protein is CASSEDRFYEQYF.

The V gene is TRBV27, the J gene TRBJ2-7, with TRBD1 matching 9 bases. The CDR3 length is 17 residues. The V gene's germline CDR1 is MNHEY and CDR2 SMNVEV (reference sequence). V gave up 6 bases and J gave up 2 bases; unmatched junction bases: 14. CDR3 coding DNA: TGTGCCAGCAGCCTCACCCCACAGGGGGCTGATACCTACGAGCAGTACTTC. As protein: CASSLTPQGADTYEQYF.

The count of this clone is one. V and J are TRBV19 and TRBJ1-1; no reliable D call. CDR1 is LNHDA, CDR2 SQIVND, per germline (reference sequence). This CDR3 has 13 residues. V lost 4 bases, J lost 3 bases, and 9 bases lay in between. CDR3 region: CASSRTSDTEAFF. In DNA form, the CDR3 reads TGTGCCAGTAGTAGGACTTCCGACACTGAAGCTTTCTTT.

This chain uses TRBV15 with TRBJ2-2; 7 positions match TRBD1. The CDR3 extends over 15 amino acids. CDR1 and CDR2 from the germline V gene are LNHNV and YYDKDF (reference sequence). Losses at the gene ends were 1 base for V and 1 base for J; bases not matched to a gene: 0. In nucleotides, the CDR3 is TGTGCCACCAGCAGAGGGACAGGGAACACCGGGGAGCTGTTTTTT. As protein: CATSRGTGNTGELFF. Using reference TRBV15 and TRBJ2-2 for the parts outside the CDR3, the full variable domain is DAMVIQNPRYQVTQFGKPVTLSCSQTLNHNVMYWYQQKSSQAPKLLFHYYDKDFNNEADTPDNFQSRRPNTSFCFLDIRSPGLGDTAMYLCATSRGTGNTGELFFGEGSRLTVL.

The chain uses TRBV6-4 and TRBJ1-2; 11 bases align to TRBD1. Germline V gives CDR1 MRHNA, CDR2 SNTAGT. Trimming cost V 3 bases and J 7 bases; bases outside gene matches: 7. The CDR3 covers 15 residues. For the CDR3, the DNA is TGTGCCAGCAGTGAGTCCTACGGGACAGGGGGTGGCTACACCTTC. It encodes CASSESYGTGGGYTF.

V is TRBV30 and J is TRBJ2-2; 10 bases align to TRBD2. Per germline, CDR1 GTSNPN and CDR2 SVGIG (reference sequence). The CDR3 covers 16 residues. The V and J ends lost 1 base and 3 bases, in that order; junction bases with no gene match: 5. CDR3 residues: CAWSDLLAGYTGELFF. In DNA, the CDR3 is TGTGCCTGGAGTGACTTACTAGCGGGATACACCGGGGAGCTGTTTTTT. Looking up the rest from reference TRBV30 and TRBJ2-2 gives the full variable domain: SQTIHQWPATLVQPVGSPLSLECTVEGTSNPNLYWYRQAAGRGLQLLFYSVGIGQISSEVPQNLSASRPQDRQFILSSKKLLLSDSGFYLCAWSDLLAGYTGELFFGEGSRLTVL.

The chain links TRBV9 to TRBJ2-3, with D possibly being TRBD2 (6 bases). Germline V gene data show CDR1 as SGDLS and CDR2 as YYNGEE. The CDR3 consists of 20 residues. Trimming stripped 0 bases from V and 1 base from J, with 24 bases between. The CDR3 spells CASSVGFRFSGVGGTDTQYF. Written as DNA, the CDR3 is TGTGCCAGCAGCGTAGGATTTAGGTTTTCGGGGGTCGGAGGCACAGATACGCAGTATTTT.

This clone occurred once. The J gene is TRBJ1-2, the V gene TRBV2; D gene unclear. The CDR3 loop spans 14 amino acids. The germline V gene encodes CDR1 SNHLY and CDR2 FYNNEI. V was cut by 3 bases and J by 2 bases, with 10 bases left in between. In DNA form, the CDR3 reads TGTGCCAGCAGTGACGGGGAATGGAACTATGGCTACACCTTC. The encoded protein is CASSDGEWNYGYTF.

The chain links TRBV2 to TRBJ2-2; TRBD2 agrees at 7 bases. After removal of 6 bases from V and 5 bases from J, the junction contained 9 bases not matched to a gene. The CDR3 totals 15 residues. Germline V gene lookup returns CDR1 SNHLY and CDR2 FYNNEI. The CDR3 DNA is TGTGCCAGCAGCTCGACGGGGGGATCAACCGGGGAGCTGTTTTTT. Its translation: CASSSTGGSTGELFF.

The chain recombines TRBV6-1 with TRBJ1-1, with D possibly matching TRBD1 (6 bases). Germline V lookup: CDR1 MNHNS, CDR2 SASEGT. The CDR3 covers 15 residues. Trimming left V 2 bases short and J 1 base short, with 11 bases between. As DNA, the CDR3 is TGTGCCAGCAGTGAAATTCCGGGACAGAACACTGAAGCTTTCTTT. Translating it yields CASSEIPGQNTEAFF.

This chain joins TRBV11-3 and TRBJ2-7; unclear D gene. The CDR3 loop spans 15 amino acids. V gave up 5 bases and J gave up 3 bases, with 17 bases separating them. Germline V gene lookup returns CDR1 SGHNT and CDR2 YENEEA. CDR3 DNA: TGTGCCAGCAGCCCGCGTGAGGAATTGGACTACGAGCAGTACTTC. Amino acids: CASSPREELDYEQYF. Looking up the rest from reference TRBV11-3 and TRBJ2-7 gives the full variable domain: EAGVVQSPRYKIIEKKQPVAFWCNPISGHNTLYWYLQNLGQGPELLIRYENEEAVDDSQLPKDRFSAERLKGVDSTLKIQPAELGDSAVYLCASSPREELDYEQYFGPGTRLTVT.

The chain uses TRBV7-9 and TRBJ2-7; the match to TRBD1 covers 9 bases. The germline gives CDR1 SEHNR, CDR2 FQNEAQ (reference sequence). The CDR3 totals 13 residues. The J segment lost 6 bases and the V segment lost 1 base, leaving 1 base of the junction unmatched. The CDR3 DNA sequence: TGTGCCAGCAGCTTAGGACAGGGGGGCGAGCAGTACTTC. This codes for CASSLGQGGEQYF.

The chain employs TRBV7-9 and TRBJ2-7; 8 nucleotides agree with TRBD1. Germline V gene sequence: CDR1 SEHNR, CDR2 FQNEAQ (reference sequence). The CDR3 is 15 residues long. The J segment lost 2 bases and the V segment lost 2 bases, leaving 5 bases of the junction unmatched. CDR3 bases: TGTGCCAGCAGCTTAACGGGGACAGGTACCTACGAGCAGTACTTC. Protein sequence: CASSLTGTGTYEQYF.

The chain links TRBV7-6 to TRBJ2-7; perhaps TRBD1 as D (6 bases). Trimming shortened V by 1 base and J by 3 bases, and 13 bases separated the two germline ends. This CDR3 is built from 15 residues. Germline V gene lookup returns CDR1 SGHVS and CDR2 FNYEAQ. The CDR3 sequence is CASSLGTDIGYEQYF. The CDR3 DNA sequence: TGTGCCAGCAGCTTAGGGACAGATATAGGCTACGAGCAGTACTTC.

The chain combines TRBV9 with TRBJ1-1; unclear D gene. V lost 2 bases and J lost 3, with 8 bases in between. CDR1 and CDR2 (germline): SGDLS, YYNGEE. The CDR3 loop spans 13 amino acids. In DNA, the CDR3 is TGTGCCAGCAGCGTTCTTACGGACACTGAAGCTTTCTTT. This sequence encodes CASSVLTDTEAFF.

The rearrangement links TRBV6-5 to TRBJ2-7; 7 bases are shared with TRBD1. The CDR3 covers 14 residues. CDR1 MNHEY and CDR2 SVGAGI come from the germline V gene. V shed 5 bases, J shed 0 bases, and the junction held 4 bases outside the gene matches. Here the CDR3 DNA reads TGTGCCAGCAGTCGTAGGGACAGCTCCTACGAGCAGTACTTC. Protein sequence: CASSRRDSSYEQYF.

The V and J genes are TRBV29-1 and TRBJ2-1; 9 nucleotides agree with TRBD2. Germline trimming cut 3 bases from V and 7 bases from J; bases unmatched to any gene: 10. Germline V gene sequence: CDR1 SQVTM, CDR2 ANQGSEA. The CDR3 has 15 residues. The CDR3 nucleotides read TGCAGCGTTGATCCACTAGCGGGCGAGTCGAATGAGCAGTTCTTC. Its translation: CSVDPLAGESNEQFF.

This chain joins TRBV7-3 and TRBJ1-1; TRBD1 is a possible D gene (5 bases). This CDR3 has 15 amino acids. V lost 5 bases and J lost 5, with 18 bases in between. Germline CDR1 is SGHTA and CDR2 is FQGTGA. CDR3 region: CASSPLGGVETEAFF. CDR3 DNA: TGTGCCAGCAGCCCCCTGGGAGGGGTGGAAACTGAAGCTTTCTTT.

This sequence joins TRBV27 and TRBJ1-5; D possibly corresponds to TRBD1 (6 bases). Germline V lookup: CDR1 MNHEY, CDR2 SMNVEV (reference sequence). This CDR3 spans 14 amino acids. V lost 5 bases to trimming and J lost 4 bases, with 12 bases between them. The CDR3 protein is CASSPGGANQPQHF. CDR3 sequence (DNA): TGTGCCAGCAGTCCCGGGGGGGCGAATCAGCCCCAGCATTTT.

The chain uses TRBV5-8 and TRBJ2-5, with 10 bases aligning to TRBD1. Germline CDR1 SGHTS, CDR2 YDEGEE. With V trimmed by 8 bases and J by 10 bases, 5 bases remained unmatched. This CDR3 contains 11 residues. In DNA form, the CDR3 reads TGTGCCAGGGGGACAGGGGCCCGCCAGTACTTC. Translation: CARGTGARQYF. Combining the CDR3 with reference TRBV5-8 and TRBJ2-5 gives the whole variable domain EAGVTQSPTHLIKTRGQQATLRCSPISGHTSVYWYQQALGLGLQFLLWYDEGEERNRGNFPPRFSGRQFPNYSSELNVNALELEDSALYLCARGTGARQYFGPGTRLLVL.

Concerning this clone itself: Germline and junction disagree at one end, which may indicate a read error. The V and J genes are TRBV7-6 and TRBJ2-7; 8 bases align to TRBD2. The CDR3 is made up of 17 amino acids. The germline V gene has CDR1 SGHVS and CDR2 FNYEAQ. The CDR3 reads CASSIAGRGTSSYEQYF. In DNA, the CDR3 is TGTGCCAGCAGCATAGCGGGGAGGGGGACTTCCTCCTACGAGCAGTACTTC.

The chain carries TRBV6-6 and TRBJ1-3; D is possibly TRBD1 (6 bases). The CDR3 covers 16 residues. Germline V gives CDR1 MNHNY, CDR2 SVGAGI (reference sequence). Trimming shortened V by 2 bases and J by 0 bases, and 11 bases separated the two germline ends. Here the CDR3 reads CASSYGQLVSGNTIYF. The DNA for the CDR3 is TGTGCCAGCAGTTACGGACAGCTGGTCTCTGGAAACACCATATATTTT.

The CDR3 DNA sequence: TGCGCCAGCCGCGGCACCGGGACTCACTTCCCCCCTTCCGAGCAGTACTTC. This sequence encodes CASRGTGTHFPPSEQYF. This rearrangement joins TRBV5-1 to TRBJ2-7, with a tentative D call TRBD2 (6 bases). V shed 7 bases and J shed 6 bases, with 29 bases lying between them. The CDR3 has 17 amino acids. The germline V gene has CDR1 SGHRS and CDR2 YFSETQ.

The chain employs TRBV25-1 and TRBJ2-7; 13 nucleotides line up with TRBD2. With V trimmed by 4 bases and J by 6 bases, 6 bases remained unmatched. The CDR3 has 15 residues. Germline CDR1 reads MGHDK; CDR2 reads SYGVNS. The CDR3 here is CASSGTSGRAPEQYF. The CDR3 DNA sequence: TGTGCCAGCAGTGGAACTAGCGGGAGGGCCCCCGAGCAGTACTTC.